Sequencing of this TCR beta chain was carried out in a study of vaccination effects on CD4 cells after COVID-19. Study-level points and caveats: Convalescent patients were few in the study, and early post-infection timepoints were absent.

On this clone itself: The antigen is not known.

Measured with immunoSEQ multiplex PCR; TCRdb has only the in-frame clones, and not every one. Of about 17,000 clones in the sample, about 70% were seen once. Before sequencing took place, the ViraFEST assay used viral peptide pools to expand antigen-specific CD4+ T cells. It was after approximately 11 days of culture that CD4+ T cells were isolated. Confirmation by PCR established that the person had SARS-CoV-2 infection between March and December 2020. Two doses of either BNT162b2 or mRNA-1273 were given to each participant. Cultivation was performed at a few million PBMC per well with 9 to 10 IU/ml IL-2 and 10 ug/ml peptides added. V was pared by 1 base and J by 1 base, with 7 bases between. The CDR3 runs to 15 residues. Germline V gene data show CDR1 as SGHTA and CDR2 as FQGTGA.

The input for sequencing was CD4+ T cells from PBMCs cultured with SARS-CoV-2 spike peptides, taken after COVID-19 vaccination. This clonotype was obtained from a human donor who had a prior SARS-CoV-2 infection. The chain links TRBV7-3 to TRBJ2-2; D is perhaps TRBD1 (6 bases). CDR3: CASSLNRENTGELFF. CDR3 DNA: TGTGCCAGCAGCTTAAACAGGGAGAACACCGGGGAGCTGTTTTTT.